The rows below give T cell receptor beta chains drawn from one sample of a study of a mutant IDH1 vaccine in newly diagnosed glioma. The repertoire was sequenced with immunoSEQ multiplex PCR; TCRdb's copy has only in-frame clones and lacks some. Of about 43,000 clones in the sample, about four fifths were seen once. These TCRs are of unknown antigen specificity. The sample here was PBMCs, taken from a glioma patient whose treatment included an IDH1 peptide vaccine. The receptors stem from a young woman with glioma. Some clones in this sample may be carry-over from other donors' samples. The CDR3 runs from the conserved cysteine through the conserved F or W. The D gene is left open where the match is weak. Clone size is stated in some rows and not others, as once, few, many or a class when expanded.

v_gene: TRBV7-9; d_gene: TRBD2; j_gene: TRBJ2-1; abundance: NA; CDR3nt: TGTGCCAGCCGGGGACTAGCGGGGATAGGCTCCTACAATGAGCAGTTCTTC; CDR3aa: CASRGLAGIGSYNEQFF
v_gene: TRBV20-1; d_gene: NA; j_gene: TRBJ2-7; abundance: NA; CDR3nt: TGCAGTGCTGGGCCCTTAGACGAGCAGTACTTC; CDR3aa: CSAGPLDEQYF
v_gene: TRBV5-1; d_gene: TRBD2; j_gene: TRBJ2-7; abundance: NA; CDR3nt: TGCGCCAGCAGGGGGGGACTAGCGGGGTCCTACGAGCAGTACTTC; CDR3aa: CASRGGLAGSYEQYF
v_gene: TRBV6-4; d_gene: NA; j_gene: TRBJ2-1; abundance: NA; CDR3nt: TGTGCCAGCAGTGACTCGGAGCGGGCCTTCTACAATGAGCAGTTCTTC; CDR3aa: CASSDSERAFYNEQFF
v_gene: TRBV25-1; d_gene: NA; j_gene: TRBJ1-2; abundance: NA; CDR3nt: TGTGCCAGCAGTGAATTAGCCTCCCGGGAGGCTAACTATGGCTACACCTTC; CDR3aa: CASSELASREANYGYTF
v_gene: TRBV14; d_gene: TRBD1; j_gene: TRBJ2-7; abundance: NA; CDR3nt: TGTGCCAGCAGCCCGGGGGACAGGGGACCCTACGAGCAGTACTTC; CDR3aa: CASSPGDRGPYEQYF
v_gene: TRBV7-9; d_gene: NA; j_gene: TRBJ1-1; abundance: few; CDR3nt: TGTGCCAGCAGCTTACCCCTAATACCCAAAGCTTTCTTT; CDR3aa: CASSLPLIPKAFF
v_gene: TRBV11-2; d_gene: NA; j_gene: TRBJ1-1; abundance: NA; CDR3nt: TGTGCCAGCAGGGAGAACAGTATGAACACTGAAGCTTTCTTT; CDR3aa: CASRENSMNTEAFF
v_gene: TRBV30; d_gene: TRBD1; j_gene: TRBJ1-5; abundance: few; CDR3nt: TGTGCCTGGAGTGTCTCGGGACAGGGCAATCAGCCCCAGCATTTT; CDR3aa: CAWSVSGQGNQPQHF
v_gene: TRBV6-5; d_gene: NA; j_gene: TRBJ1-1; abundance: NA; CDR3nt: TGTGCCAGCAGCCCCCCGGGCATTACGGGCACTGAAGCTTTCTTT; CDR3aa: CASSPPGITGTEAFF
v_gene: TRBV7-2; d_gene: NA; j_gene: TRBJ2-1; abundance: NA; CDR3nt: TGTGCCAGCAGCTTAGGCCAGGGTAGGAACAATGAGCAGTTCTTC; CDR3aa: CASSLGQGRNNEQFF
v_gene: TRBV21-1; d_gene: NA; j_gene: TRBJ2-7; abundance: NA; CDR3nt: TGTGCCAGCAGCCGGGACAGGGACGAGCAGTACTTC; CDR3aa: CASSRDRDEQYF
v_gene: TRBV11-2; d_gene: NA; j_gene: TRBJ1-5; abundance: once; CDR3nt: TGTGCCAGCAGCTTAGGAGACCTTAGCAATCAGCCCCAGCATTTT; CDR3aa: CASSLGDLSNQPQHF
v_gene: TRBV5-4; d_gene: NA; j_gene: TRBJ2-1; abundance: NA; CDR3nt: TGTGCCAGCAGCTTGGGGGGGGAGCAGTTCTTC; CDR3aa: CASSLGGEQFF
v_gene: TRBV25-1; d_gene: NA; j_gene: TRBJ1-1; abundance: NA; CDR3nt: TGTGCCAGCAGTGAATACAGGGGGAACACTGAAGCTTTCTTT; CDR3aa: CASSEYRGNTEAFF
v_gene: TRBV5-5; d_gene: NA; j_gene: TRBJ1-2; abundance: NA; CDR3nt: TGTGCCAGCACCCTGGAGGTCCGGGAAGAAGTCTTGGACACCTTC; CDR3aa: CASTLEVREEVLDTF
v_gene: TRBV2; d_gene: TRBD1; j_gene: TRBJ1-4; abundance: NA; CDR3nt: TGTGCCAGCACCCTCTCCCAGGGGGCCTGGACTGGAAAACTGTTTTTT; CDR3aa: CASTLSQGAWTGKLFF
v_gene: TRBV6-1; d_gene: NA; j_gene: TRBJ1-2; abundance: NA; CDR3nt: TGTGCCAGCAGTGAAACCCGTCTATATGGCTACACCTTC; CDR3aa: CASSETRLYGYTF
v_gene: TRBV7-2; d_gene: TRBD2; j_gene: TRBJ2-3; abundance: NA; CDR3nt: TGTGCCAGCAAAGATGGGACTACTAGCACAGATACGCAGTATTTT; CDR3aa: CASKDGTTSTDTQYF
v_gene: TRBV6-1; d_gene: TRBD1; j_gene: TRBJ2-7; abundance: NA; CDR3nt: TGTGCCAGCAGTGAAAGCGTGGGACAGTCCTACGAGCAGTACTTC; CDR3aa: CASSESVGQSYEQYF
v_gene: TRBV6-6; d_gene: TRBD2; j_gene: TRBJ2-1; abundance: NA; CDR3nt: TGTGCCAGCAGTTACTCGATAGCGGGAGGGCCGGATGAGCAGTTCTTC; CDR3aa: CASSYSIAGGPDEQFF
v_gene: TRBV12-5; d_gene: NA; j_gene: TRBJ1-2; abundance: NA; CDR3nt: TGTGCTAGTGGTTCCCTGAGTGGGCGTAACTATGGCTACACCTTC; CDR3aa: CASGSLSGRNYGYTF
v_gene: TRBV18; d_gene: TRBD1; j_gene: TRBJ1-1; abundance: NA; CDR3nt: TGTGCCAGCTCCACCAGACAGGGGGAAGAAGCTTTCTTT; CDR3aa: CASSTRQGEEAFF
v_gene: TRBV5-4; d_gene: TRBD1; j_gene: TRBJ1-2; abundance: NA; CDR3nt: TGTGCCAGCAGCTCCTTACAGGGGAAAGAAGGTCAGGGCTACACCTTC; CDR3aa: CASSSLQGKEGQGYTF
v_gene: TRBV11-3; d_gene: NA; j_gene: TRBJ2-7; abundance: few; CDR3nt: TGTGCCAGCAGCAGGGACTTGCTCGTCGAGCAGTACTTC; CDR3aa: CASSRDLLVEQYF